The rows below give T cell receptor beta chains drawn from one sample of a study of shared clonotypes between healthy human individuals. Clones were sequenced by immunoSEQ multiplex PCR, and TCRdb holds only the in-frame ones, with some missing. The data contain about 820,000 clones, almost 95% of them singletons. The sequencing input was naive CD8+ T cells sorted from blood. The source is a man younger than 45 in good health. The conserved cysteine and the conserved F or W are not part of the CDR3 here. Each record gives: V gene, CDR3 length, CDR3 protein.

v_call: TRBV7-6; cdr3_length: 16; cdr3_aa: ASSSAPSSGSLGYEQY
v_call: TRBV4-1; cdr3_length: 16; cdr3_aa: ASSQERLAGTMNTEAF
v_call: TRBV7-2; cdr3_length: 14; cdr3_aa: ASSLALGLATYEQY
v_call: TRBV18; cdr3_length: 16; cdr3_aa: AGLGLAGEPAIADTQY
v_call: TRBV19; cdr3_length: 12; cdr3_aa: ASSIWLGTDTQY
v_call: TRBV7-9; cdr3_length: 15; cdr3_aa: ASSLSDGAPHTGELF
v_call: TRBV27; cdr3_length: 10; cdr3_aa: ASSFGGGGYT
v_call: TRBV7-3; cdr3_length: 15; cdr3_aa: ASSLGVGLAGDNEQF
v_call: TRBV27; cdr3_length: 14; cdr3_aa: ASSPPSGRVFNEQF
v_call: TRBV11-3; cdr3_length: 12; cdr3_aa: ASSPPNNPYEQY
v_call: TRBV29-1; cdr3_length: 12; cdr3_aa: SVGGLAGSYEQY
v_call: TRBV2; cdr3_length: 12; cdr3_aa: ASSEGTNLYEQY
v_call: TRBV10-2; cdr3_length: 7; cdr3_aa: ASSEGQF
v_call: TRBV11-3; cdr3_length: 12; cdr3_aa: ASSLGPTGETQY
v_call: TRBV27; cdr3_length: 15; cdr3_aa: ASSFHPLAGGTDTQY
v_call: TRBV28; cdr3_length: 11; cdr3_aa: ASSLGTPYEQY
v_call: TRBV6-1; cdr3_length: 11; cdr3_aa: ASSGMNTGELF
v_call: TRBV5-1; cdr3_length: 12; cdr3_aa: ASSLGQGYYEQY
v_call: TRBV6-1; cdr3_length: 11; cdr3_aa: ASSEAPEYEQY
v_call: TRBV9; cdr3_length: 13; cdr3_aa: ASSPSLGHNQPQH
v_call: TRBV4-1; cdr3_length: 14; cdr3_aa: ASSTRTSGYTGELF
v_call: TRBV2; cdr3_length: 13; cdr3_aa: ASSPGTGGLETQY
v_call: TRBV7-6; cdr3_length: 12; cdr3_aa: ASSLAGDTGELF
v_call: TRBV27; cdr3_length: 14; cdr3_aa: ASRKLSLGFGEKLF
v_call: TRBV2; cdr3_length: 13; cdr3_aa: ASSAWGSSYNEQF
v_call: TRBV28; cdr3_length: 11; cdr3_aa: ASSFVGIGELF
v_call: TRBV11-2; cdr3_length: 13; cdr3_aa: ASSFGRDKGETQY
v_call: TRBV27; cdr3_length: 13; cdr3_aa: ASSPVTGGSTGYT
v_call: TRBV27; cdr3_length: 12; cdr3_aa: ASSLGGSYTEAF
v_call: TRBV27; cdr3_length: 11; cdr3_aa: ASSRGRPDTQY
v_call: TRBV20-1; cdr3_length: 9; cdr3_aa: SARVTYEQY
v_call: TRBV7-9; cdr3_length: 12; cdr3_aa: ASKFKTGITEAF
v_call: TRBV7-9; cdr3_length: 11; cdr3_aa: AGTSGSLGEQF
v_call: TRBV5-6; cdr3_length: 14; cdr3_aa: ASSLVESGISYEQY
v_call: TRBV28; cdr3_length: 10; cdr3_aa: AIAAVAYEQY
v_call: TRBV15; cdr3_length: 12; cdr3_aa: ATRDPGKFYEQY
v_call: TRBV27; cdr3_length: 12; cdr3_aa: ASATFSAVYEQY
v_call: TRBV28; cdr3_length: 14; cdr3_aa: ASTETGYPRLYEQY
v_call: TRBV11-2; cdr3_length: 9; cdr3_aa: ASSLRAEQF
v_call: TRBV10-3; cdr3_length: 12; cdr3_aa: AISEDERINEQF
v_call: TRBV5-1; cdr3_length: 13; cdr3_aa: ASSPSGTSYDEQF
v_call: TRBV9; cdr3_length: 12; cdr3_aa: ASSLTSGANVLT
v_call: TRBV5-6; cdr3_length: 14; cdr3_aa: ASSSGLASNTGELF
v_call: TRBV4-3; cdr3_length: 15; cdr3_aa: ASSQDWAAATNEKLF
v_call: TRBV10-3; cdr3_length: 17; cdr3_aa: AISEPVLGQGNGVSGYT
v_call: TRBV11-2; cdr3_length: 16; cdr3_aa: ASSLGPIGTDSTDTQY
v_call: TRBV2; cdr3_length: 12; cdr3_aa: AGLGGGGANVLT
v_call: TRBV30; cdr3_length: 10; cdr3_aa: AWSVMGGEQY
v_call: TRBV27; cdr3_length: 10; cdr3_aa: ASRGLADTQY
v_call: TRBV19; cdr3_length: 11; cdr3_aa: ASSILESREQY
v_call: TRBV28; cdr3_length: 14; cdr3_aa: ASSWTSGSREETQY
v_call: TRBV28; cdr3_length: 12; cdr3_aa: ASMDTSGEETQY